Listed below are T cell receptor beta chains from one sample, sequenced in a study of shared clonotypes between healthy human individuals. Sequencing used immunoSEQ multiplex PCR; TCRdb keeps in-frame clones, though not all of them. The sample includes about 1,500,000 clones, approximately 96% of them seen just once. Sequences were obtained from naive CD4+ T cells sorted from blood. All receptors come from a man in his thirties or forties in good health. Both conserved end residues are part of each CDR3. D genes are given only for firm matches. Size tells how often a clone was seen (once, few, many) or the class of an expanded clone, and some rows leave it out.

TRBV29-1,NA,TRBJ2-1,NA,TGCAGCGTTCGAGGGAGCCGCTACAATGAGCAGTTCTTC,CSVRGSRYNEQFF
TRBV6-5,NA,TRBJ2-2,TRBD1,TGTGCCAGCAGTTACGATGGGACAGGCATAACCGGGGAGCTGTTTTTT,CASSYDGTGITGELFF
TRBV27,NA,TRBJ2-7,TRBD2,TGTGCCAGCAGCCGCGGGGGGGCGTCCCCCTACGAGCAGTACTTC,CASSRGGASPYEQYF
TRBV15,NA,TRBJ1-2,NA,TGTGCCACCAGCTTGGGGGCGGACTATGGCTACACCTTC,CATSLGADYGYTF
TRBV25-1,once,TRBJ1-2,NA,TGTGCCAGCAACGCGGGGGATGATGGCTACACCTTC,CASNAGDDGYTF
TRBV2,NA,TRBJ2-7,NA,TGTGCCACCAGGGGGGGCAACGAGCAGTACTTC,CATRGGNEQYF
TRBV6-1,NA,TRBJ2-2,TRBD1,TGTGCCAGCAGTGTGGGACAGGTCACCGGGGAGCTGTTTTTT,CASSVGQVTGELFF
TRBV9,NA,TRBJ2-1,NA,TGTGCCAGCAGCGGGGCCGGGACCAGGGGCTATGAGCAGTTCTTC,CASSGAGTRGYEQFF
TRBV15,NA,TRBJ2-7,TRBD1,TGTGCCACCAGCAGAGAAGGGACAGTAAAACAGCACGACTTC,CATSREGTVKQHDF
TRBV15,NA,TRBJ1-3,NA,TGTGCCACCTCCGGTCTGAAGGGGCCTGGAAACACCATATATTTT,CATSGLKGPGNTIYF
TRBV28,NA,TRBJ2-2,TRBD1,TGTGCCAGCAGTCTTTCCGGACAGGGTTATAACACCGGGGAGCTGTTTTTT,CASSLSGQGYNTGELFF
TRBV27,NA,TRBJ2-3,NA,TGTGCCAGCAGGGTTTGGGGGGGCGGCACAGATACGCAGTATTTT,CASRVWGGGTDTQYF
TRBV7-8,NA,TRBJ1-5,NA,TGTGCCAGCAGCTTAGTCAGCGATAGCAATCAGCCCCAGCATTTT,CASSLVSDSNQPQHF
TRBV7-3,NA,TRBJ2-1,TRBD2,TGTGCCAGCAGCTACGGGCTCGGACTAGCGGACTACAATGAGCAGTTCTTC,CASSYGLGLADYNEQFF
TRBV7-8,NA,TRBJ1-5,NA,TGTGCCAGCAGCTTAGCGCCATATAGCAATCAGCCCCAGCATTTT,CASSLAPYSNQPQHF
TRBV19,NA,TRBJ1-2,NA,TGTGCCAGTAGTAGGCAGGGCTTTGGCTACACCTTC,CASSRQGFGYTF
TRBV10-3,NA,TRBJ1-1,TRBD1,TGTGCCATCAGTGACTCTGGACAGGCGAACACTGAAGCTTTCTTT,CAISDSGQANTEAFF
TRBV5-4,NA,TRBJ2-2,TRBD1,TGTGCCAGCAGCCCAGAAGGGACAGGGGGCACCGGGGAGCTGTTTTTT,CASSPEGTGGTGELFF
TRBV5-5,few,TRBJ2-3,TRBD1,TGTGCCAGCAGCTTCCTTCGACAGGGGGTAGGAGATACGCAGTATTTT,CASSFLRQGVGDTQYF
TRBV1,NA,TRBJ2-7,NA,TGCACCAGCAGCCAAGATTCGGCTGAACGTGAATGCGAGCAGTACTTC,CTSSQDSAERECEQYF
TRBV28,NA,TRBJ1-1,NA,TGTGCCAGCAGTACGCTCCACCGTAACACTGAAGCTTTCTTT,CASSTLHRNTEAFF
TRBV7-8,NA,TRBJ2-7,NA,TGTGCCAGCAGCTACGCGGGCAGGGGCCCTGGCGAGCAGTACTTC,CASSYAGRGPGEQYF